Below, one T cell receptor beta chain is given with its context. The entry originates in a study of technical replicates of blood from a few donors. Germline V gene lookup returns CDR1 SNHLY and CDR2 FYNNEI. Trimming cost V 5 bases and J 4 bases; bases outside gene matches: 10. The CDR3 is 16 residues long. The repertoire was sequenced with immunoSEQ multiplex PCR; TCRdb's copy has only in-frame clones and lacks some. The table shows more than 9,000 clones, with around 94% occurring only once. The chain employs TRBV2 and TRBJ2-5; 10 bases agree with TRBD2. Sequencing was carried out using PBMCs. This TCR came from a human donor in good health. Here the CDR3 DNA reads TGTGCCAGCAGTTTGGTAGTAGCGGGAGGACTAGAGACCCAGTACTTC. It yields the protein CASSLVVAGGLETQYF.